The source of this T cell receptor beta chain is a study of cytomegalovirus exposure and HLA in healthy donors. A multiplex PCR was run with 60 Vbeta primers and 13 Jbeta primers. The table came from immunoSEQ multiplex PCR; TCRdb's copy has only in-frame clones and leaves some out. The sample carries 150,000 to 200,000 clones, approximately 84% recorded once. Study-wide findings and caveats: It was reported that the classifier diagnosed cytomegalovirus status with high specificity and sensitivity in both the original and validation cohorts.

As concerns this clone: Antigen: not known.

Among the donors, all were healthy bone marrow donors. Germline V lookup: CDR1 MNHEY, CDR2 SMNVEV (reference sequence). The CDR3 spans 15 residues. Trimming pared 5 bases from V and 8 bases from J, leaving 19 bases between. Material: PBMCs. The chain is built from TRBV27 and TRBJ1-5; possibly TRBD1 for D (5 bases). The sequence was collected from a female donor in good health and CMV-seronegative. The CDR3 coding sequence is TGTGCCAGCAGTCCGACAGTAAGTCGGCCGGAGCCCCAGCATTTT. It specifies CASSPTVSRPEPQHF.